This T cell receptor (beta chain) is from a study of shared clonotypes between healthy human individuals. Notes on the study in general: Tissues were not sampled, only blood, and their repertoires likely differ. What limited the represented genetic and exposure-history diversity was the small number of donors.

For genomic DNA, unsorted samples relied on roughly 100 million PBMCs. The ends were cut back, 1 base at V and 4 bases at J, with 14 bases in the middle. The CDR3 is 16 residues long. Germline values: CDR1 LNHNV, CDR2 YYDKDF (reference sequence). Profiled with immunoSEQ multiplex PCR; TCRdb holds only in-frame clones, not every one. Of 450,000 to 500,000 clones in the sample, around 73% are singletons; the top ten hold about 11%. This clone was recorded only once. Its matching antigen is unknown. The sequenced sample consisted of PBMCs. J is TRBJ1-5 and V is TRBV15; tentative D call: TRBD1 (5 bases). The sequence was collected from a woman in her 40s in good health. Some clones in this sample may be carry-over from other donors' samples. This CDR3 reads CATSRAQGEGNQPQHF. The CDR3 region has the DNA TGTGCCACCAGCAGAGCGCAGGGCGAGGGAAATCAGCCCCAGCATTTT.